These T cell receptor beta chains were read from a single sample in a study of cytomegalovirus exposure and HLA in healthy donors. Measured with immunoSEQ multiplex PCR; TCRdb has only the in-frame clones, and not every one. This sample carries about 120,000 clones, approximately 80% of them seen once, and the ten largest clones take approximately 4.5%. Sequenced material: PBMCs. These receptors were obtained from a male donor in good health and CMV-seropositive. The CDR3 runs from the conserved cysteine through the conserved F or W. The order of the fields is V gene, clone size, J gene, D gene, CDR3 protein, CDR3 DNA. The D gene is left open where the match is weak. The size of a clone is reported for some rows only, either as once, few or many, or as a class for expanded clones.

TRBV9	.	TRBJ2-3	TRBD2	CASSVGPGLAVSSTDTQYF	TGTGCCAGCAGCGTTGGCCCGGGACTAGCGGTCTCTAGCACAGATACGCAGTATTTT
TRBV6-1	.	TRBJ1-1	TRBD1	CASSRTGNTEAFF	TGTGCCAGCAGCCGGACAGGGAACACTGAAGCTTTCTTT
TRBV18	few	TRBJ2-7	.	CASSPHGETYEQYF	TGTGCCAGCTCACCCCACGGGGAGACCTACGAGCAGTACTTC
TRBV5-1	once	TRBJ2-7	TRBD1	CASSILGQVTYEQYF	TGCGCTAGCAGCATACTGGGACAGGTAACCTACGAGCAGTACTTC
TRBV7-2	.	TRBJ1-4	TRBD1	CASSFGDRGGEKLFF	TGTGCCAGCAGCTTCGGGGACAGAGGGGGAGAAAAACTGTTTTTT
TRBV19	.	TRBJ1-2	.	CASSIDRGTNYGYTF	TGTGCCAGTAGTATAGATCGGGGGACTAACTATGGCTACACCTTC
TRBV7-9	.	TRBJ1-2	.	CASSLDGYGYTF	TGTGCCAGCAGCTTAGACGGCTATGGCTACACCTTC
TRBV5-6	.	TRBJ2-2	.	CASSLAVTRSTGELFF	TGTGCCAGCAGCTTGGCCGTAACTAGATCCACCGGGGAGCTGTTTTTT
TRBV7-9	.	TRBJ1-1	.	CASSLAAGTEAFF	TGTGCCAGCAGCTTAGCGGCGGGGACTGAAGCTTTCTTT
TRBV5-1	.	TRBJ2-7	.	CASSWAGTLDEQYF	TGCGCCAGCAGCTGGGCCGGGACATTGGACGAGCAGTACTTC
TRBV28	.	TRBJ2-1	TRBD2	CASSTVPGLAGRPLGEQFF	TGTGCCAGCAGCACCGTACCGGGACTAGCGGGGAGGCCCTTGGGTGAGCAGTTCTTC
TRBV5-4	few	TRBJ2-2	TRBD1	CASSPHAGTANTGELFF	TGTGCCAGCAGCCCCCATGCCGGGACAGCCAACACCGGGGAGCTGTTTTTT
TRBV5-1	.	TRBJ2-5	.	CASIPSPGWQETQYF	TGCGCCAGTATCCCGTCCCCGGGTTGGCAAGAGACCCAGTACTTC
TRBV9	.	TRBJ1-1	.	CASSVSYSNTEAFF	TGTGCCAGCAGCGTCTCCTACAGTAACACTGAAGCTTTCTTT
TRBV28	.	TRBJ2-3	.	CASSSTRVSTDTQYF	TGTGCCAGCAGTTCGACTAGGGTTAGCACAGATACGCAGTATTTT
TRBV15	.	TRBJ2-4	TRBD2	CATSRDGVASGGTKNIQYF	TGTGCCACCAGCAGAGATGGAGTGGCTAGCGGGGGAACCAAAAACATTCAGTACTTC
TRBV19	.	TRBJ1-2	.	CASSINRDGGYTF	TGTGCCAGTAGTATAAACAGGGACGGTGGCTACACCTTC